The TCR beta chain under discussion was sequenced for a study of blood T cell repertoires in COVID-19. The V gene's germline CDR1 is SGHVS and CDR2 FNYEAQ. CDR3 length equals 13 residues. The V end was cut by 4 bases, the J end by 3 bases, with 9 bases between. Only in-frame clones appear in the TCRdb table, and some are missing; sequencing was by immunoSEQ multiplex PCR. The sample lists about 310,000 clones, 70% to 90% occurring once. Sequencing used PBMCs or T cells enriched from blood (not recorded which). The V gene is TRBV7-6, the J gene TRBJ1-1, with no clear D. This TCR was recovered from a woman aged 40 to 55 who had recovered from COVID-19. The chain's CDR3 is CASSSSLYTEAFF. Here the CDR3 DNA reads TGTGCCAGCAGCTCCTCTTTGTACACTGAAGCTTTCTTT.